The rows below give T cell receptor beta chains drawn from one sample of a study of blood T cell repertoires in COVID-19. The repertoire was sequenced with immunoSEQ multiplex PCR; TCRdb's copy has only in-frame clones and lacks some. The sample lists tens of thousands of clones, roughly 94% occurring once. The sample consisted of peripheral blood. These receptors were taken from a human donor with active COVID-19. The donor label of this sample is uncertain. The CDR3 runs from the conserved cysteine through the conserved F or W. Each record gives: clone size, V gene, D gene, J gene, CDR3 protein, CDR3 DNA. A D gene is named only where the DNA matches it firmly. Some rows mark clone size as missing; the rest say once, few, many or name a class of expanded clone.

>-|TRBV20-1|TRBD1|TRBJ2-5
CSASAGDRVIETQYF
TGCAGTGCTAGTGCCGGGGACAGGGTAATAGAGACCCAGTACTTC
>-|TRBV7-9|-|TRBJ2-2
CASGVQGSTGELFF
TGTGCCAGCGGGGTACAGGGATCCACCGGGGAGCTGTTTTTT
>-|TRBV7-9|TRBD2|TRBJ2-7
CASSFGGGAYEQYF
TGTGCCAGCAGCTTCGGCGGGGGGGCCTACGAGCAGTACTTC
>-|TRBV5-8|-|TRBJ1-2
CASSLYGVHGYTF
TGTGCCAGCAGCTTGTACGGGGTGCATGGCTACACCTTC
>-|TRBV19|-|TRBJ2-7
CASSPTVVSYEQYF
TGTGCCAGTAGTCCTACCGTGGTTTCCTACGAGCAGTACTTC
>-|TRBV6-6|TRBD1|TRBJ1-2
CASSSQGVPNYGYTF
TGTGCCAGCAGCTCCCAGGGGGTGCCGAACTATGGCTACACCTTC
>once|TRBV19|-|TRBJ1-6
CASSISPNSPLHF
TGTGCCAGTAGTATCTCTCCGAATTCACCCCTCCACTTT
>-|TRBV6-1|-|TRBJ1-2
CASSDGESYGYTF
TGTGCCAGCAGTGATGGTGAGAGCTATGGCTACACCTTC
>-|TRBV6-6|TRBD1|TRBJ2-7
CASTWTGGYEQYF
TGTGCCAGCACCTGGACAGGGGGCTACGAGCAGTACTTC
>-|TRBV15|TRBD1|TRBJ1-2
CATSRDYGTGGLYGYTF
TGTGCCACCAGCAGAGATTATGGGACAGGGGGTCTCTATGGCTACACCTTC
>-|TRBV10-3|-|TRBJ2-6
CAITSNAGANVLTF
TGTGCCATCACTAGCAACGCTGGGGCCAACGTCCTGACTTTC
>-|TRBV12-5|TRBD2|TRBJ2-2
CASGLALAGTGELFF
TGTGCTAGTGGTTTGGCGCTAGCGGGCACCGGGGAGCTGTTTTTT
>-|TRBV7-9|-|TRBJ1-1
CASSWGGNTEAFF
TGTGCCAGCAGTTGGGGGGGAAACACTGAAGCTTTCTTT
>few|TRBV6-5|-|TRBJ2-7
CASSTSTGAYEQYF
TGTGCCAGCAGTACCTCGACAGGAGCCTACGAGCAGTACTTC
>-|TRBV7-6|TRBD1|TRBJ2-2
CASSSTGTGTGELFF
TGTGCCAGCAGCTCCACCGGGACAGGCACCGGGGAGCTGTTTTTT
>-|TRBV11-2|-|TRBJ2-1
CASSPYYRFLGNEQFF
TGTGCCAGCAGCCCCTACTACAGGTTTTTAGGCAATGAGCAGTTCTTC
>once|TRBV20-1|TRBD1|TRBJ2-7
CSASDRGTSYEQYF
TGCAGTGCTAGTGACAGGGGGACGTCCTACGAGCAGTACTTC
>-|TRBV5-8|TRBD2|TRBJ2-3
CASSLLVSGGADTQYF
TGTGCCAGCAGCTTGCTGGTTAGCGGGGGCGCAGATACGCAGTATTTT
>once|TRBV11-3|TRBD1|TRBJ1-4
CASSLAGTGNEKLFF
TGTGCCAGCAGCCTCGCAGGGACAGGGAATGAAAAACTGTTTTTT
>-|TRBV28|-|TRBJ1-2
CASSPPGMAGKTYGYTF
TGTGCCAGCAGTCCCCCAGGGATGGCAGGGAAAACCTATGGCTACACCTTC
>once|TRBV24-1|-|TRBJ2-1
CATSDPIGDEQFF
TGTGCCACCAGTGACCCAATTGGAGATGAGCAGTTCTTC
>-|TRBV18|-|TRBJ2-3
CASSEGATDTQYF
TGTGCCAGCTCGGAGGGCGCCACAGATACGCAGTATTTT
>-|TRBV3-1/TRBV3-2|-|TRBJ2-2
CASRTRDTGELFF
TGTGCCAGCAGGACTAGGGACACCGGGGAGCTGTTTTTT
>-|TRBV29-1|-|TRBJ1-3
CSALTDGSAIYF
TGCAGCGCGCTGACAGATGGGTCCGCCATATATTTT
>-|TRBV6-5|-|TRBJ2-7
CASSYAAGTYEQYF
TGTGCCAGCAGTTACGCGGCGGGAACCTACGAGCAGTACTTC
>-|TRBV20-1|TRBD1|TRBJ2-3
CSASLMTGSTDTQYF
TGCAGTGCTAGTCTTATGACAGGGAGCACAGATACGCAGTATTTT
>-|TRBV2|TRBD1|TRBJ2-7
CASSEYQGVFEQYF
TGTGCCAGCAGTGAGTACCAGGGGGTGTTCGAGCAGTACTTC